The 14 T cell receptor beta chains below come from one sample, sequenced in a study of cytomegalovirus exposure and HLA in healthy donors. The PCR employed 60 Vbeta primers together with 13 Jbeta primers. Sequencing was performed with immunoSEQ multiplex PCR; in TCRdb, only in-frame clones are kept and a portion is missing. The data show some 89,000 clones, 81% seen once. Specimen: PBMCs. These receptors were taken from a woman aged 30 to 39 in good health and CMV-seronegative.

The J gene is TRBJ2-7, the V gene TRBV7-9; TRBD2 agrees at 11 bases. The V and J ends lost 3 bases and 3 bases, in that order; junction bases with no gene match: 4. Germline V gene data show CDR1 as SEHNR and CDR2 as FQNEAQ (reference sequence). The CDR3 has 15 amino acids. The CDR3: CASSFGLAGGYEQYF. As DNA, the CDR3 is TGTGCCAGCAGCTTTGGCCTAGCGGGAGGCTACGAGCAGTACTTC.

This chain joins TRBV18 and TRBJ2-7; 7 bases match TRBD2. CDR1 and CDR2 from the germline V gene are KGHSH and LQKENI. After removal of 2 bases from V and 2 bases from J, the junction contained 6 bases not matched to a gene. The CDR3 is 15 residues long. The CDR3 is CASSPKAGVAYEQYF. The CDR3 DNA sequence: TGTGCCAGCTCACCAAAGGCGGGAGTCGCCTACGAGCAGTACTTC.

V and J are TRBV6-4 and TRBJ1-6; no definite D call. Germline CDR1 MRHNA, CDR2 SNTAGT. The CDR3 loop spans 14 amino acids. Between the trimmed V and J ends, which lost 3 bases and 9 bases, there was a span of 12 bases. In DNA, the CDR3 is TGTGCCAGCAGTGAGGAGGGCTCGGGTTCACCCCTCCACTTT. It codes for CASSEEGSGSPLHF.

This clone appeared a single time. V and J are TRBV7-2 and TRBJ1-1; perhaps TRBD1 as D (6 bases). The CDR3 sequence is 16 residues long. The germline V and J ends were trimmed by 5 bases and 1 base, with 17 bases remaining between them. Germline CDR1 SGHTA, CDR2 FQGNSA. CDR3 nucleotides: TGTGCCAGCAGCCCCCCAGGGGTTTTCAAGAACACTGAAGCTTTCTTT. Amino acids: CASSPPGVFKNTEAFF. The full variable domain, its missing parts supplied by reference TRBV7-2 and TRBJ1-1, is GAGVSQSPSNKVTEKGKDVELRCDPISGHTALYWYRQSLGQGLEFLIYFQGNSAPDKSGLPSDRFSAERTGGSVSTLTIQRTQQEDSAVYLCASSPPGVFKNTEAFFGQGTRLTVV.

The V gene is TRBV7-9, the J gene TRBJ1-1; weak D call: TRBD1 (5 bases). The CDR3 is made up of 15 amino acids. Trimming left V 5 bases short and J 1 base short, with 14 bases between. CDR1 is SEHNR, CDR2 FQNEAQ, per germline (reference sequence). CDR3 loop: CASSLHGGGNTEAFF. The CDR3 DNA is TGTGCCAGCAGCCTTCATGGGGGGGGGAACACTGAAGCTTTCTTT.

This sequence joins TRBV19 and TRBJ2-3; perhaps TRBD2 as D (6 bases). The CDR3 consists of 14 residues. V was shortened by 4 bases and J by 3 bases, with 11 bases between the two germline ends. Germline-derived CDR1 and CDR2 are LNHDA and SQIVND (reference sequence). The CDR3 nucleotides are TGTGCCAGTAGTAATCTAGCGTCGACAGATACGCAGTATTTT. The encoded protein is CASSNLASTDTQYF.

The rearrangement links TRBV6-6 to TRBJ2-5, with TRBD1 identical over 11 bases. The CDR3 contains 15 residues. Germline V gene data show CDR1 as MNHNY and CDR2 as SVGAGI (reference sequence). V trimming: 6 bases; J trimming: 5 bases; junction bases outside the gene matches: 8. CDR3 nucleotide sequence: TGTGCCAGCAGCCCCGGACAGGGGGCGTTTGAGACCCAGTACTTC. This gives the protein CASSPGQGAFETQYF.

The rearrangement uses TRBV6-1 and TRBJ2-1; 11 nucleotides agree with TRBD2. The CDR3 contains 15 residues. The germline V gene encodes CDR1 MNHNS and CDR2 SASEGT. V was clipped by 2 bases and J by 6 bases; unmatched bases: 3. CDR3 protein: CASSELLAGANEQFF. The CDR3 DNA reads TGTGCCAGCAGTGAACTACTAGCGGGAGCCAATGAGCAGTTCTTC.

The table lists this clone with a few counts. CDR3 DNA: TGCGCCAGCAGCCCGGGACAGGGGGGTCAGCCCCAGCATTTT. Amino acid sequence: CASSPGQGGQPQHF. This chain connects TRBV5-1 to TRBJ1-5; TRBD1 agrees at 11 bases. V shed 4 bases and J 6 bases; nucleotides not matched to a gene: 3. The CDR3 is made up of 14 amino acids. Germline V gene sequence: CDR1 SGHRS, CDR2 YFSETQ.

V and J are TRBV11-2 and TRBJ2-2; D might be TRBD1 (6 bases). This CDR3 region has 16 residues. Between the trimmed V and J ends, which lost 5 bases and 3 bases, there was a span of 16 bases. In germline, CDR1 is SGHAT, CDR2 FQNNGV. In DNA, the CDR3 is TGTGCCAGCAGCCGCCTAGTACAGGGATACACCGGGGAGCTGTTTTTT. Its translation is CASSRLVQGYTGELFF.

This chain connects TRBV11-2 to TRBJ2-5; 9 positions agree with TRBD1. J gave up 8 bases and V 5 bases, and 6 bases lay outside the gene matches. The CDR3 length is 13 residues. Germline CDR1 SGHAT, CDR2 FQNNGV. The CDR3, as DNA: TGTGCCAGCAGCCGGGACAGGGAGGAAACCCAGTACTTC. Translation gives CASSRDREETQYF.

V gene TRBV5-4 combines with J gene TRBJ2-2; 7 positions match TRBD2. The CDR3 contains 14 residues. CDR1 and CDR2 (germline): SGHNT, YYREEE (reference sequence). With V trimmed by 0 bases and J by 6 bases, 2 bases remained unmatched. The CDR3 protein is CASSLGGRAGELFF. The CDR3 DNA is TGTGCCAGCAGCTTGGGGGGGAGGGCCGGGGAGCTGTTTTTT.

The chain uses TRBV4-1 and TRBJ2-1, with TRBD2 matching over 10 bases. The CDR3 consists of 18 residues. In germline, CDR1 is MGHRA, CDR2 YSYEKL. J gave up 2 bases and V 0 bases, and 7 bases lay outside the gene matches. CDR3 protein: CASSQDSGRADAYNEQFF. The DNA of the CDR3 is TGCGCCAGCAGCCAAGACAGCGGGAGGGCCGATGCCTACAATGAGCAGTTCTTC.

The DNA of the CDR3 is TGTGCCAGTAGTATCCTCGGAGATACGCAGTATTTT. Protein product: CASSILGDTQYF. The J gene is TRBJ2-3, the V gene TRBV19; D gene uncertain. The V gene lost 3 bases and the J gene lost 5 bases, with 6 bases spanning the gap. This CDR3 is built from 12 residues. Per the germline V gene, CDR1 is LNHDA and CDR2 is SQIVND (reference sequence).